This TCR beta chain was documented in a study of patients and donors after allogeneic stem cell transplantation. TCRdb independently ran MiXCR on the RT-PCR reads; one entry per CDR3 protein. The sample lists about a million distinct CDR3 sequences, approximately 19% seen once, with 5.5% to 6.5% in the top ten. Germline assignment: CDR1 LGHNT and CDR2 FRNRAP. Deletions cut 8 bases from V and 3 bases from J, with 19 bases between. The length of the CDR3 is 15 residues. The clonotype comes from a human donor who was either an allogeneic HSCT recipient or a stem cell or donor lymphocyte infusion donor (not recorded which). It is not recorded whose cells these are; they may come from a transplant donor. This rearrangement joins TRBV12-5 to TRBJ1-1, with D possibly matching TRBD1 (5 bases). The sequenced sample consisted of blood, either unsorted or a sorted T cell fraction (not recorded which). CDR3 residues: CASTKPGPPDTEAFF. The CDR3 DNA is TGTGCTAGTACCAAACCGGGACCGCCGGACACTGAAGCTTTCTTT.